These 27 T cell receptor beta chains originate from one sample sequenced in a study of OX40 agonist ivuxolimab in advanced cancers. Data came from immunoSEQ multiplex PCR; TCRdb stores just in-frame clones and leaves some out. The sample consists of some 44,000 clones, around 86% of them appearing once. Sequenced here: CD4+ or CD8+ T cells sorted from blood, sampled in a trial of the OX40 agonist ivuxolimab. These receptors originate from an adult with an advanced solid tumor such as melanoma, head and neck, liver or kidney cancer.

The chain has TRBV7-6 and TRBJ2-5; maybe TRBD1 (5 bases). The CDR3 is 13 residues long. Looked up from germline, CDR1 is SGHVS and CDR2 is FNYEAQ. The V gene lost 2 bases and the J gene lost 5 bases, with 9 bases spanning the gap. The CDR3 DNA is TGTGCCAGCAGCTTAAGCAGGGCTGAGACCCAGTACTTC. It translates to CASSLSRAETQYF.

The V call is TRBV4-2, the J call TRBJ2-7, with D possibly matching TRBD2 (5 bases). The CDR3 contains 13 residues. Germline CDR1 reads LGHNA; CDR2 reads YNFKEQ. The V end lost 0 bases, the J end lost 3 bases, and 6 bases lay between the germline ends. The CDR3 protein is CASSQDRDYEQYF. In nucleotides, the CDR3 is TGTGCCAGCAGCCAAGATCGGGACTACGAGCAGTACTTC.

The chain combines TRBV6-1 with TRBJ1-1; D possibly corresponds to TRBD1 (5 bases). The CDR3 covers 15 residues. V gave up 6 bases and J gave up 6 bases, with 20 bases separating them. Germline CDR1 is MNHNS and CDR2 is SASEGT. The CDR3 here is CASRDTGSVLAEAFF. For the CDR3, the DNA is TGTGCCAGCAGGGACACAGGTTCGGTTTTAGCTGAAGCTTTCTTT.

This clone is a singleton in its sample. The V gene is TRBV18, the J gene TRBJ2-2; 9 positions agree with TRBD1. V trimming: 3 bases; J trimming: 3 bases; junction bases outside the gene matches: 5. CDR3 length equals 16 residues. Germline values: CDR1 KGHSH, CDR2 LQKENI. The CDR3 DNA is TGTGCCAGCTCACCTACAGGGGGCAGTGACACCGGGGAGCTGTTTTTT. Translation: CASSPTGGSDTGELFF. The full variable domain, completed using reference TRBV18 and TRBJ2-2, is NAGVMQNPRHLVRRRGQEARLRCSPMKGHSHVYWYRQLPEEGLKFMVYLQKENIIDESGMPKERFSAEFPKEGPSILRIQQVVRGDSAAYFCASSPTGGSDTGELFFGEGSRLTVL.

The chain has TRBV6-6 and TRBJ1-2; no clear D. CDR1 MNHNY and CDR2 SVGAGI come from the germline V gene (reference sequence). The germline V and J ends were trimmed by 7 bases and 4 bases, with 10 bases remaining between them. The CDR3 runs 12 residues. The CDR3 DNA reads as TGTGCCAGCACCCCAGGAGTCTATGGCTACACCTTC. This gives the protein CASTPGVYGYTF.

The rearrangement joins TRBV5-1 to TRBJ1-3; the D gene is possibly TRBD1 (5 bases). The CDR3 is 16 amino acids. From germline, CDR1 is SGHRS and CDR2 YFSETQ. Deletions cut 3 bases from V and 4 bases from J, with 17 bases between. The CDR3 protein is CASSSTGASLGNTIYF. DNA of the CDR3: TGCGCCAGCAGCTCCACCGGGGCAAGTCTGGGAAACACCATATATTTT. Drawing the rest from reference TRBV5-1 and TRBJ1-3, the complete variable domain is KAGVTQTPRYLIKTRGQQVTLSCSPISGHRSVSWYQQTPGQGLQFLFEYFSETQRNKGNFPGRFSGRQFSNSRSEMNVSTLELGDSALYLCASSSTGASLGNTIYFGEGSWLTVV.

This clone has just one count. The chain combines TRBV7-3 with TRBJ2-7; unclear D gene. CDR1 and CDR2 (germline): SGHTA, FQGTGA. This CDR3 has 14 amino acids. Deletions cut 2 bases from V and 2 bases from J, with 10 bases between. The CDR3 is CASSLDPSTYEQYF. The CDR3 nucleotides are TGTGCCAGCAGCTTAGACCCCTCGACCTACGAGCAGTACTTC.

The V call is TRBV19, the J call TRBJ1-3; D remains unclear. Trimming pared 5 bases from V and 8 bases from J, leaving 13 bases between. The length of the CDR3 is 13 residues. Germline V gene data show CDR1 as LNHDA and CDR2 as SQIVND (reference sequence). The CDR3, as DNA: TGTGCCAGTAGTGCCTCGCGGGAGGACACCATATATTTT. Protein: CASSASREDTIYF.

The DNA of the CDR3 is TGTGCCAGCAGCCTTTCTCATACGGGGCAGGAAAAACTGTTTTTT. Its translation is CASSLSHTGQEKLFF. The chain carries TRBV9 and TRBJ1-4; possible D gene TRBD1, 5 bases. The CDR3 loop spans 15 amino acids. Germline CDR1 SGDLS, CDR2 YYNGEE. The germline V and J ends were trimmed by 4 bases and 8 bases, with 18 bases remaining between them.

The rearrangement links TRBV7-9 to TRBJ1-6; D unresolved. The germline V gene encodes CDR1 SEHNR and CDR2 FQNEAQ (reference sequence). The V end was cut by 3 bases, the J end by 11 bases, with 14 bases between. The CDR3 covers 14 residues. The CDR3 region is CASSLDGDWAPLHF. CDR3 coding DNA: TGTGCCAGCAGCTTGGACGGGGATTGGGCACCCCTCCACTTT.

The V gene is TRBV25-1, the J gene TRBJ2-7; TRBD1 matches 7 bases. The germline V gene has CDR1 MGHDK and CDR2 SYGVNS. V was pared by 3 bases and J by 3 bases, with 2 bases of the junction left unmatched. The CDR3 contains 13 residues. CDR3 residues: CASSDAGGYEQYF. The CDR3 DNA is TGTGCCAGCAGTGATGCAGGGGGCTACGAGCAGTACTTC.

The rearrangement joins TRBV28 to TRBJ1-1, with TRBD1 matching over 7 bases. The CDR3 consists of 15 residues. From germline, CDR1 is MDHEN and CDR2 SYDVKM. V dropped 7 bases and J dropped 4; count of bases not matched to a gene: 12. The CDR3 nucleotides read TGTGCCAGCACCCCAGGGAGGGGGCGAATCACTGAAGCTTTCTTT. It is translated as CASTPGRGRITEAFF.

A few counts support this clone. V usage is TRBV7-8 and J usage is TRBJ2-2, with 8 positions matching TRBD1. This CDR3 is built from 16 residues. J lost 3 bases, V lost 5 bases, and 8 bases had no gene match. Germline assignment: CDR1 SGHVS and CDR2 FQNEAQ. This chain's CDR3 is CASSPLQGADTGELFF. CDR3 DNA sequence: TGTGCCAGCAGCCCCCTGCAGGGGGCCGACACCGGGGAGCTGTTTTTT. Filled out from reference TRBV7-8 and TRBJ2-2, the complete variable domain reads GAGVSQSPRYKVAKRGQDVALRCDPISGHVSLFWYQQALGQGPEFLTYFQNEAQLDKSGLPSDRFFAERPEGSVSTLKIQRTQQEDSAVYLCASSPLQGADTGELFFGEGSRLTVL.

V is TRBV19 and J is TRBJ2-5; D may be TRBD1 or TRBD2 (5 bases each). CDR1 is LNHDA and CDR2 is SQIVND in the germline V gene (reference sequence). The CDR3 loop spans 15 amino acids. The germline V and J ends were trimmed by 3 bases and 11 bases, with 22 bases remaining between them. The CDR3 loop reads CASSMAGRAPRGQYF. In DNA form, the CDR3 reads TGTGCCAGTAGTATGGCGGGCAGGGCGCCACGTGGACAGTACTTC.

The V and J genes are TRBV9 and TRBJ2-7; D gene uncertain. This CDR3 contains 14 residues. Germline lookup yields CDR1 SGDLS and CDR2 YYNGEE. V lost 0 bases to trimming and J lost 5 bases, with 12 bases between them. The CDR3 bases are TGTGCCAGCAGCGTAGATCCTTTTGTGGACGAGCAGTACTTC. As protein: CASSVDPFVDEQYF.

The chain couples TRBV5-6 to TRBJ1-2; D is possibly TRBD1 (6 bases). V gave up 4 bases and J gave up 0 bases, with 19 bases separating them. This CDR3 has 17 residues. CDR1 is SGHDT and CDR2 is YYEEEE in the germline V gene. The CDR3 DNA is TGTGCCAGCAGCGGGAGGCCAGGGGATTGGGCTAACTATGGCTACACCTTC. Its protein product is CASSGRPGDWANYGYTF. The full variable domain, completed using reference TRBV5-6 and TRBJ1-2, is DAGVTQSPTHLIKTRGQQVTLRCSPKSGHDTVSWYQQALGQGPQFIFQYYEEEERQRGNFPDRFSGHQFPNYSSELNVNALLLGDSALYLCASSGRPGDWANYGYTFGSGTRLTVV.

The chain employs TRBV19 and TRBJ1-1, with D unclear. The CDR3 is made up of 12 amino acids. In germline, CDR1 is LNHDA, CDR2 SQIVND (reference sequence). With 7 bases removed from V and 1 base from J, the gap between germline ends came to 7 bases. As DNA, the CDR3 is TGTGCCAGTAACGACCAGAACACTGAAGCTTTCTTT. Translating gives CASNDQNTEAFF.

The chain employs TRBV4-1 and TRBJ2-5; D is perhaps TRBD1 (8 bases). Trimming shortened V by 0 bases and J by 8 bases, and 19 bases separated the two germline ends. The CDR3 has 16 amino acids. Germline V lookup: CDR1 MGHRA, CDR2 YSYEKL. CDR3 in amino acids: CASSQDRQGRGITQYF. CDR3 coding DNA: TGCGCCAGCAGCCAAGATCGACAGGGGAGGGGTATTACCCAGTACTTC.

The V and J genes are TRBV4-1 and TRBJ1-3; 7 bases line up with TRBD1. The CDR3 length is 17 residues. Germline CDR1 and CDR2: MGHRA and YSYEKL. J was trimmed by 3 bases and V by 0 bases; bases with no gene match: 8. CDR3 in DNA: TGCGCCAGCAGCCAAGAGTATCAGGGGGTTGGTGGAAACACCATATATTTT. Residues: CASSQEYQGVGGNTIYF.

This rearrangement joins TRBV6-5 to TRBJ1-1; D remains ambiguous. Germline lookup yields CDR1 MNHEY and CDR2 SVGAGI. The V end lost 7 bases, the J end lost 0 bases, and 15 bases lay between the germline ends. The CDR3 loop spans 15 amino acids. CDR3 region: CASTAYGRMNTEAFF. The DNA of the CDR3 is TGTGCCAGCACCGCGTATGGGCGCATGAACACTGAAGCTTTCTTT.

The chain employs TRBV7-9 and TRBJ2-1; the match to TRBD2 covers 11 bases. The CDR3 length is 15 residues. The J segment lost 4 bases and the V segment lost 3 bases, leaving 2 bases of the junction unmatched. Germline assignment: CDR1 SEHNR and CDR2 FQNEAQ (reference sequence). The CDR3 sequence is CASSFSGGAYNEQFF. The CDR3 DNA is TGTGCCAGCAGCTTTAGCGGGGGGGCATACAATGAGCAGTTCTTC.

Note on this clone: Being one base from a much bigger clone, this may be a read error. The sample holds other DNA sequences that translate to the same CDR3. The rearrangement joins TRBV2 to TRBJ1-1; no definite D call. V lost 1 base, J lost 2 bases, and 2 bases lay in between. The germline gives CDR1 SNHLY, CDR2 FYNNEI. The CDR3 consists of 12 residues. DNA of the CDR3: TGTGCCAGCAGTGAAGGTAACACTGAAGCTTTCTTT. This encodes CASSEGNTEAFF.

This chain joins TRBV5-8 and TRBJ2-5; D perhaps matches TRBD1 (5 bases). The CDR3 totals 12 residues. Between the trimmed V and J ends, which lost 4 bases and 5 bases, there was a span of 9 bases. The germline V gene has CDR1 SGHTS and CDR2 YDEGEE. CDR3 nucleotides: TGTGCCAGCAGCCTCTCAGGGGAGACCCAGTACTTC. Amino acids: CASSLSGETQYF.

The rearrangement links TRBV2 to TRBJ2-7, with a weak D call TRBD1 (7 bases). Germline-derived CDR1 and CDR2 are SNHLY and FYNNEI. V was trimmed by 8 bases and J by 6 bases, leaving 17 bases between them. CDR3 length: 13 amino acids. CDR3 loop: CASAWGQRAEQYF. CDR3 DNA: TGTGCCAGCGCATGGGGACAGCGGGCCGAGCAGTACTTC. The full variable domain, its missing parts supplied by reference TRBV2 and TRBJ2-7, is EPEVTQTPSHQVTQMGQEVILRCVPISNHLYFYWYRQILGQKVEFLVSFYNNEISEKSEIFDDQFSVERPDGSNFTLKIRSTKLEDSAMYFCASAWGQRAEQYFGPGTRLTVT.

The chain recombines TRBV5-4 with TRBJ2-6; perhaps D is TRBD1 or TRBD2 (5 bases each). Germline V gene lookup returns CDR1 SGHNT and CDR2 YYREEE (reference sequence). This CDR3 spans 17 amino acids. V was trimmed by 1 base and J by 2 bases, leaving 13 bases between them. CDR3 bases: TGTGCCAGCAGCTTGATGGGACCACGTCCTGGGGCCAACGTCCTGACTTTC. It encodes CASSLMGPRPGANVLTF.

V usage is TRBV12-5 and J usage is TRBJ2-2; TRBD2 matches 12 bases. This CDR3 comprises 22 residues. CDR1 is LGHNT and CDR2 is FRNRAP in the germline V gene. J gave up 4 bases and V 5 bases, and 23 bases lay outside the gene matches. As DNA, the CDR3 is TGTGCTAGTGGTCCACGTGGGGGGGCTAGCGGGAGGGCCAGGCAGTTCACCGGGGAGCTGTTTTTT. This encodes CASGPRGGASGRARQFTGELFF.

This chain connects TRBV6-1 to TRBJ2-1, with D tentatively TRBD2 (6 bases). The CDR3 contains 14 residues. In germline, CDR1 is MNHNS, CDR2 SASEGT. V was cut by 3 bases and J by 3 bases, with 9 bases left in between. CDR3: CASSDSGNYNEQFF. CDR3 coding DNA: TGTGCCAGCAGTGATAGCGGAAACTACAATGAGCAGTTCTTC.